A single T cell receptor (beta chain) is shown here with its context. V lost 1 base to trimming and J lost 3 bases; unmatched junction nucleotides: 2. This CDR3 has 15 residues. Germline V gives CDR1 SGHNT, CDR2 YENEEA. This record comes from a study of blood T cell repertoires in COVID-19. Across the study: COVID-19 samples collected from the United States, Italy and Spain covered acute and convalescent phases.

Authors' processing steps: Amplified reference gene primers provided the basis for estimating nucleated cell counts. TCRdb's copy holds only in-frame clones and misses some; the assay was immunoSEQ multiplex PCR. V and J calls and clone size are as listed in that table; D and trimming were resolved from the DNA. The top ten hold about 9.6% of the sample, which has about 250,000 clones, about 80% seen once. The chain is built from TRBV11-3 and TRBJ2-3; 9 nucleotides line up with TRBD2. The TCR originated in an elderly man with acute or convalescent COVID-19. Sequenced input: peripheral blood. The CDR3 region is CASSLGTSGTDTQYF. DNA of the CDR3: TGTGCCAGCAGCTTAGGAACTAGCGGGACAGATACGCAGTATTTT.